The 18 T cell receptor beta chains below were found in one sample sequenced in a study of cytomegalovirus exposure and HLA in healthy donors (dated by TCRdb to about 2017). Libraries were constructed by the immunoSEQ multiplex PCR assay. The multiplex PCR relied on a mix of 60 forward primers for TCR Vbeta segments and 13 reverse primers for TCR Jbeta segments. This is the immuneACCESS table as TCRdb keeps it, with only in-frame sequences that have V and J called. A part of the clones is gone; compared with another copy, unresolved V genes explain less than half, and the rest is unexplained. The sample table contains 180,000 or so clones; only one count was recorded for approximately 80% of them. The ten largest clones represent roughly 1.5% of the sample. The sequenced sample consisted of PBMCs. All receptors come from a man between 18 and 35 years old in good health and CMV-seronegative.

This clone has more than one count but fewer than ten. V gene TRBV15 combines with J gene TRBJ1-1, with 7 positions matching TRBD1. The CDR3 spans 14 residues. V was pared by 3 bases and J by 4 bases, with 5 bases of the junction left unmatched. CDR1 is LNHNV, CDR2 YYDKDF, per germline (reference sequence). The DNA of the CDR3 is TGTGCCACCAGCAGGAACAGGGGTTCCACTGAAGCTTTCTTT. Protein sequence: CATSRNRGSTEAFF.

The chain carries TRBV19 and TRBJ2-5; no clear D. V was trimmed by 0 bases and J by 7 bases, leaving 12 bases between them. The CDR3 has 14 residues. Germline V CDR1 and CDR2: LNHDA, SQIVND (reference sequence). The CDR3 sequence is CASSIDRSRGTQYF. For the CDR3, the DNA is TGTGCCAGTAGTATAGATCGCAGCCGAGGGACCCAGTACTTC. Full variable domain (remainder filled in from reference TRBV19 and TRBJ2-5): DGGITQSPKYLFRKEGQNVTLSCEQNLNHDAMYWYRQDPGQGLRLIYYSQIVNDFQKGDIAEGYSVSREKKESFPLTVTSAQKNPTAFYLCASSIDRSRGTQYFGPGTRLLVL.

The CDR3 loop is CASSFAGKGRENTEAFF. The CDR3 nucleotides are TGTGCCAGCAGCTTTGCCGGAAAGGGGAGGGAGAACACTGAAGCTTTCTTT. The chain links TRBV12-1 to TRBJ1-1. TRBV12-1 counts as a pseudogene. The CDR3 covers 17 residues.

The chain recombines TRBV9 with TRBJ1-6; 10 bases are shared with TRBD1. Losses at the gene ends were 4 bases for V and 7 bases for J; bases not matched to a gene: 8. The CDR3 is 16 amino acids. Looked up from germline, CDR1 is SGDLS and CDR2 is YYNGEE. The CDR3, as DNA: TGTGCCAGCAGCCCATGGGGACAGGGGAGAAATTCACCCCTCCACTTT. This codes for CASSPWGQGRNSPLHF.

The chain couples TRBV28 to TRBJ1-5; tentatively, D is TRBD1 (5 bases). V was clipped by 4 bases and J by 7 bases, with 8 bases between them. Germline lookup yields CDR1 MDHEN and CDR2 SYDVKM. The CDR3 covers 12 residues. CDR3 region: CASSYRGQPQHF. CDR3 bases: TGTGCCAGCAGTTATAGGGGCCAGCCCCAGCATTTT.

The chain has TRBV11-3 and TRBJ2-2; perhaps TRBD1 as D (6 bases). The length of the CDR3 is 16 residues. Germline CDR1 is SGHNT and CDR2 is YENEEA. The V and J ends lost 5 bases and 0 bases respectively, with 13 bases between them. The CDR3 DNA sequence: TGTGCCAGCAGCCGAGTCCGGACAGCGAACACCGGGGAGCTGTTTTTT. Amino acids: CASSRVRTANTGELFF.

The CDR3 is CASIPRGTEETQYF. CDR3 sequence (DNA): TGTGCCAGCATCCCCCGGGGGACCGAAGAGACCCAGTACTTC. V usage is TRBV28 and J usage is TRBJ2-5, with D possibly being TRBD2 (6 bases). The germline V and J ends were trimmed by 7 bases and 3 bases, with 15 bases remaining between them. CDR1 MDHEN and CDR2 SYDVKM come from the germline V gene. This CDR3 is built from 14 residues. Supplemented by reference TRBV28 and TRBJ2-5, the full variable domain reads DVKVTQSSRYLVKRTGEKVFLECVQDMDHENMFWYRQDPGLGLRLIYFSYDVKMKEKGDIPEGYSVSREKKERFSLILESASTNQTSMYLCASIPRGTEETQYFGPGTRLLVL.

This rearrangement joins TRBV7-9 to TRBJ1-2, with D possibly being TRBD1 (5 bases). Per the germline V gene, CDR1 is SEHNR and CDR2 is FQNEAQ (reference sequence). This CDR3 contains 12 residues. CDR3 in amino acids: CSGSGGTYGYTF. The CDR3 DNA reads TGTTCCGGGTCGGGGGGTACCTATGGCTACACCTTC. Together with reference TRBV7-9 and TRBJ1-2, the CDR3 gives the full variable domain: DTGVSQNPRHKITKRGQNVTFRCDPISEHNRLYWYRQTLGQGPEFLTYFQNEAQLEKSRLLSDRFSAERPKGSFSTLEIQRTEQGDSAMYLCSGSGGTYGYTFGSGTRLTVV.

The chain links TRBV7-2 to TRBJ1-2, with a possible D match to TRBD1 (6 bases). Germline values: CDR1 SGHTA, CDR2 FQGNSA. This CDR3 contains 17 residues. V lost 3 bases to trimming and J lost 7 bases, with 24 bases between them. The CDR3 reads CASSFGSGGGGRGGYTF. CDR3 DNA: TGTGCCAGCAGCTTCGGCTCTGGGGGAGGGGGTCGAGGTGGCTACACCTTC.

CDR3 protein: CASSIRQRNSRGYTF. The CDR3 bases are TGTGCCAGCAGCATCCGACAGAGAAATTCTCGCGGCTACACCTTC. The chain is built from TRBV5-8 and TRBJ1-2, with D tentatively TRBD1 (5 bases). V lost 4 bases and J lost 8, with 21 bases in between. Per germline, CDR1 SGHTS and CDR2 YDEGEE. CDR3 size: 15 residues.

The rearrangement links TRBV9 to TRBJ2-5; 10 nucleotides line up with TRBD2. Per the germline V gene, CDR1 is SGDLS and CDR2 is YYNGEE. V dropped 4 bases and J dropped 2; count of bases not matched to a gene: 8. The length of the CDR3 is 16 residues. The CDR3 DNA reads TGTGCCAGCAGCTTGGGGACTAGCGCCATACAAGAGACCCAGTACTTC. It yields the protein CASSLGTSAIQETQYF. The full variable domain, with the rest looked up from reference TRBV9 and TRBJ2-5, is DSGVTQTPKHLITATGQRVTLRCSPRSGDLSVYWYQQSLDQGLQFLIQYYNGEERAKGNILERFSAQQFPDLHSELNLSSLELGDSALYFCASSLGTSAIQETQYFGPGTRLLVL.

The table lists this clone with a count of one. The chain couples TRBV7-9 to TRBJ2-3; a weak D match, TRBD2 (6 bases). Trimming took off 10 bases at V and 0 bases at J, with 14 bases between the two ends. This CDR3 region has 14 residues. From germline, CDR1 is SEHNR and CDR2 FQNEAQ (reference sequence). CDR3 nucleotide sequence: TGTGCCACCCGGCCGGGGGTAAGCACAGATACGCAGTATTTT. Translating it yields CATRPGVSTDTQYF.

This clone was detected only once. The chain carries TRBV19 and TRBJ1-5; TRBD1 might be the D (6 bases). The germline V gene encodes CDR1 LNHDA and CDR2 SQIVND (reference sequence). Between the trimmed V and J ends, which lost 4 bases and 0 bases, there was a span of 19 bases. This CDR3 region has 18 residues. The chain's CDR3 is CASSSHTGSGASNQPQHF. In DNA, the CDR3 is TGTGCCAGTAGTAGCCATACAGGGAGCGGGGCTAGCAATCAGCCCCAGCATTTT. The variable domain in full, with the rest retrieved from reference TRBV19 and TRBJ1-5, is DGGITQSPKYLFRKEGQNVTLSCEQNLNHDAMYWYRQDPGQGLRLIYYSQIVNDFQKGDIAEGYSVSREKKESFPLTVTSAQKNPTAFYLCASSSHTGSGASNQPQHFGDGTRLSIL.

The chain recombines TRBV7-9 with TRBJ2-7, with D perhaps matching TRBD2 (6 bases). Germline loops: CDR1 SEHNR, CDR2 FQNEAQ (reference sequence). The CDR3 contains 15 residues. V was trimmed by 4 bases and J by 0 bases, leaving 13 bases between them. CDR3 sequence (DNA): TGTGCCAGCAGCTCAGCGGGCTACAGCTCCTACGAGCAGTACTTC. The encoded protein is CASSSAGYSSYEQYF.

This clone turned up a few times. V is TRBV28 and J is TRBJ2-3, with 8 positions matching TRBD1. The CDR3 contains 15 residues. Germline V gives CDR1 MDHEN, CDR2 SYDVKM. V was clipped by 3 bases and J by 4 bases; unmatched bases: 6. The CDR3 nucleotides are TGTGCCAGCAGTTTGGGACAGGCGAGGGCAGATACGCAGTATTTT. Its protein is CASSLGQARADTQYF. Full variable domain (missing parts from reference TRBV28 and TRBJ2-3): DVKVTQSSRYLVKRTGEKVFLECVQDMDHENMFWYRQDPGLGLRLIYFSYDVKMKEKGDIPEGYSVSREKKERFSLILESASTNQTSMYLCASSLGQARADTQYFGPGTRLTVL.

V gene TRBV6-4 combines with J gene TRBJ1-1; D is possibly TRBD1 (6 bases). The length of the CDR3 is 14 residues. CDR1 MRHNA and CDR2 SNTAGT come from the germline V gene. V lost 6 bases and J lost 0, with 11 bases in between. The chain's CDR3 is CASRAQGVNTEAFF. CDR3 DNA: TGTGCCAGCAGAGCACAGGGAGTGAACACTGAAGCTTTCTTT.

The chain links TRBV19 to TRBJ1-2; no clear D gene. The CDR3 extends over 14 amino acids. V lost 6 bases and J lost 2, with 13 bases in between. Germline CDR1 LNHDA, CDR2 SQIVND (reference sequence). For the CDR3, the DNA is TGTGCCAGTAGGAGTTCGGGGAAGAACTATGGCTACACCTTC. It encodes CASRSSGKNYGYTF. Filled out from reference TRBV19 and TRBJ1-2, the complete variable domain reads DGGITQSPKYLFRKEGQNVTLSCEQNLNHDAMYWYRQDPGQGLRLIYYSQIVNDFQKGDIAEGYSVSREKKESFPLTVTSAQKNPTAFYLCASRSSGKNYGYTFGSGTRLTVV.

For the CDR3, the DNA is TGTGCCAGCCTCGATGGAGGGTTCACAGATACGCAGTATTTT. It specifies CASLDGGFTDTQYF. The rearrangement uses TRBV6-6 and TRBJ2-3, with a tentative D call TRBD2 (6 bases). This CDR3 is built from 14 residues. The germline CDR1 and CDR2 sequences are MNHNY and SVGAGI (reference sequence). V was shortened by 8 bases and J by 2 bases, with 14 bases between the two germline ends.